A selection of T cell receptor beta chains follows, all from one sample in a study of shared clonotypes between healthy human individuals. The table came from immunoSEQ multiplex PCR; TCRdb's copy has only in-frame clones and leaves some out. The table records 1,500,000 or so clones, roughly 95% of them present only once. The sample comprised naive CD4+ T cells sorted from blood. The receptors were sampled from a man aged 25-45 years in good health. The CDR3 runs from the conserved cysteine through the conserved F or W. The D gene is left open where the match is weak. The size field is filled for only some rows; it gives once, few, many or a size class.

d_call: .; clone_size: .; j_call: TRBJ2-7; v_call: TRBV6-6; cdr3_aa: CASSYGDAAEQYF; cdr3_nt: TGTGCCAGCAGTTACGGTGATGCGGCAGAGCAGTACTTC
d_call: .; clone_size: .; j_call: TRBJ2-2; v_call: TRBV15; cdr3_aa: CATSRAVLEELFF; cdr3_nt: TGTGCCACCAGCAGAGCTGTCCTTGAGGAGCTGTTTTTT
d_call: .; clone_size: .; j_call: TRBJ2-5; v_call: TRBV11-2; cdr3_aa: CASSLDQQGRGETQYF; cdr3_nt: TGTGCCAGCAGCTTAGATCAGCAGGGACGCGGAGAGACCCAGTACTTC
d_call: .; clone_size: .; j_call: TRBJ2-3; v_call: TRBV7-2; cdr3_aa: CASSLSPGGGGGFTDTQYF; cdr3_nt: TGTGCCAGCAGCCTATCCCCTGGGGGTGGAGGGGGATTCACAGATACGCAGTATTTT
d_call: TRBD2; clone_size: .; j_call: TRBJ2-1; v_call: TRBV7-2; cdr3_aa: CASSFEGLAGELNEQFF; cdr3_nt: TGTGCCAGCAGCTTTGAAGGACTAGCGGGAGAACTTAATGAGCAGTTCTTC
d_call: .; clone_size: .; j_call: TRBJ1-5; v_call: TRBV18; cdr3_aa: CASSGQYNQPQHF; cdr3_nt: TGTGCCAGCTCAGGGCAGTACAATCAGCCCCAGCATTTT
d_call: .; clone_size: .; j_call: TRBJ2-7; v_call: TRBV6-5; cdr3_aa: CASRRQGNYEQYF; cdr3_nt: TGTGCCAGCAGGCGCCAGGGAAACTACGAGCAGTACTTC
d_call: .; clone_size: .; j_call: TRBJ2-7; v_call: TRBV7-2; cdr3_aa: CASSSDKGPQQYF; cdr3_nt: TGTGCCAGCAGCTCGGACAAGGGCCCCCAGCAGTACTTC
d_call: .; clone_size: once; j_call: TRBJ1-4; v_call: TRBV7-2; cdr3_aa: CASSLRRGGNEKLFF; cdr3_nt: TGTGCCAGCAGCCTTCGTCGGGGAGGAAATGAAAAACTGTTTTTT
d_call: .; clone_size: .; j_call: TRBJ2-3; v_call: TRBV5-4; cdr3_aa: CASSPGADTQYF; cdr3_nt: TGTGCCAGCAGCCCCGGCGCGGATACGCAGTATTTT
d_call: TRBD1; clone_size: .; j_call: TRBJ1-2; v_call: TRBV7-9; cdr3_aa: CASSYLQGTNYGYTF; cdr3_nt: TGTGCCAGCAGCTATCTACAGGGGACAAACTATGGCTACACCTTC
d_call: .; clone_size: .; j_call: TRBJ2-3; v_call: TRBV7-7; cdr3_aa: CASSLGPSGTDTQYF; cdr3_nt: TGTGCTAGCAGCTTAGGACCTAGTGGCACAGATACGCAGTATTTT
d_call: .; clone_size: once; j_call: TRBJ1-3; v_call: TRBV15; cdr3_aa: CATSRPSGNTIYF; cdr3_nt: TGTGCCACCAGCAGGCCCTCTGGAAACACCATATATTTT
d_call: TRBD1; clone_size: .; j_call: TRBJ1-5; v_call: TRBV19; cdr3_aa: CASTPGQGGQPQHF; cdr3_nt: TGTGCCAGTACCCCTGGACAGGGTGGTCAGCCCCAGCATTTT
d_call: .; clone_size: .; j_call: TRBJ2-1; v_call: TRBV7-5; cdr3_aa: CVRSLGASGRSLDRALRNNEQFF; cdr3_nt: TGTGTCAGAAGCTTAGGTGCTAGCGGGAGGTCTTTAGATCGGGCACTGCGAAACAATGAGCAGTTCTTC
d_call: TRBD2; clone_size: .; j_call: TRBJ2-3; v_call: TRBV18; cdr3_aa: CASSRGTSGGTDTQYF; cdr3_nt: TGTGCCAGCTCCCGGGGGACTAGCGGAGGCACAGATACGCAGTATTTT
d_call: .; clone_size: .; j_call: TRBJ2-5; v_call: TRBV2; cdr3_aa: CASTPALGGQETQYF; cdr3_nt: TGTGCCAGCACGCCCGCCCTGGGCGGGCAAGAGACCCAGTACTTC
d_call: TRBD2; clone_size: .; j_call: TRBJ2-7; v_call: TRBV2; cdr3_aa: CASRRAGLANEQYF; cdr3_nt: TGTGCCAGCAGGAGGGCGGGACTAGCTAACGAGCAGTACTTC
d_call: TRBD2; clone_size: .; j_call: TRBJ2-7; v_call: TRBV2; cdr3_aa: CASSVLAGDGEQYF; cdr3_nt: TGTGCCAGCAGTGTCCTAGCGGGAGACGGGGAGCAGTACTTC
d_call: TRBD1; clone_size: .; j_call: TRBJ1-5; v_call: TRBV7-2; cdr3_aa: CASSNYRDRGRFGQPQHF; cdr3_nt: TGTGCCAGCAGCAACTACCGGGACAGGGGGCGATTTGGTCAGCCCCAGCATTTT
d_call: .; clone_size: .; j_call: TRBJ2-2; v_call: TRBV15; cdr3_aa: CATSRDKRPYTGELFF; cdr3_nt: TGTGCCACCAGCAGAGATAAGAGACCCTACACCGGGGAGCTGTTTTTT
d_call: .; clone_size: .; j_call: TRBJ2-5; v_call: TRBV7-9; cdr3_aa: CASSRKGGNQETQYF; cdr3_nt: TGTGCCAGCAGCCGAAAGGGAGGAAACCAAGAGACCCAGTACTTC
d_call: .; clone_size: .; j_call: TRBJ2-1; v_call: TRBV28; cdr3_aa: CASTTGGQKQFF; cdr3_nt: TGTGCCAGCACCACAGGAGGGCAGAAGCAGTTCTTC
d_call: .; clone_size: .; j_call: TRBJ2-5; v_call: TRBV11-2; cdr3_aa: CASSPHPRGGETQYF; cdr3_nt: TGTGCCAGCAGCCCTCATCCCCGAGGCGGGGAGACCCAGTACTTC
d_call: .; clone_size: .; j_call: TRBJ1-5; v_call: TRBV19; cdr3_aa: CASSIGRKGSNQPQHF; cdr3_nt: TGTGCCAGTAGTATAGGTAGGAAAGGAAGCAATCAGCCCCAGCATTTT
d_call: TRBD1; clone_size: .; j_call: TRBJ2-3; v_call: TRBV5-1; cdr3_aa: CASSMTGSTDTQYF; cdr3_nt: TGCGCCAGCAGCATGACAGGGTCGACAGATACGCAGTATTTT
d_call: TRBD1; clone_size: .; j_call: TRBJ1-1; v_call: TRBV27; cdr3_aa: CASSRDRGNTEAFF; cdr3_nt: TGTGCCAGCAGTCGGGACAGGGGGAACACTGAAGCTTTCTTT
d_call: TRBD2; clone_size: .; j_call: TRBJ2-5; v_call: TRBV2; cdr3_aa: CASSGLAGQETQYF; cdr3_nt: TGTGCCAGCAGCGGACTAGCGGGCCAAGAGACCCAGTACTTC
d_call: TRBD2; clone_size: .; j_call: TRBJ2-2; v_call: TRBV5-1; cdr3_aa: CASSLEGGSPGELFF; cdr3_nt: TGCGCCAGCAGCTTGGAGGGCGGGAGCCCCGGGGAGCTGTTTTTT
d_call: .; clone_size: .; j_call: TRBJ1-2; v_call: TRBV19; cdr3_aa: CASSILNGFTTNYGYTF; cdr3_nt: TGTGCCAGTAGTATCCTAAATGGCTTCACCACTAACTATGGCTACACCTTC
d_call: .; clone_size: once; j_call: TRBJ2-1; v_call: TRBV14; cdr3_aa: CASSQDLGSNEQFF; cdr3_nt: TGTGCCAGCAGCCAAGATCTGGGCAGCAATGAGCAGTTCTTC
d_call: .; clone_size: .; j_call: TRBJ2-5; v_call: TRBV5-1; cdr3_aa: CASSRGTVGETQYF; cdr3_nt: TGCGCCAGCAGCCGCGGGACCGTGGGAGAGACCCAGTACTTC